Reported below is one TCR beta chain. Its antigen is unknown. This sample is drawn from a study of blood T cells in healthy people across ages. Regarding the study as a whole: Getting older went along with TCR beta diversity per million T cells dropping roughly linearly. Diversity was higher, and naive CD4+ cells more numerous, in long-lived donors than in aged donors. Unknown donor CMV status possibly confounded expanded clonotype changes.

Trimming took off 0 bases at V and 7 bases at J, with 5 bases between the two ends. In germline, CDR1 is LGHDT, CDR2 YNNKEL (reference sequence). The CDR3 spans 12 residues. A J-beta primer mix and a sample-barcoded 5' primer were used in a second PCR of roughly 6 to 11 cycles. Each CDR3 protein gets one entry after TCRdb re-called the 5' RACE reads with MiXCR. The sample lists over a million distinct CDR3 sequences, about 43% seen once, with around 8% in the top ten. The source is a woman between 18 and 30 years old in good health. The sample comprised blood. The J gene is TRBJ2-3, the V gene TRBV3-1; no definite D call. DNA for the CDR3: TGTGCCAGCAGCCAAGATGCGTATACGCAGTATTTT. This sequence encodes CASSQDAYTQYF.